The TCR beta chain under discussion was sequenced for a study of blood T cells in healthy people across ages. Of note for this clonotype: This clone may be a read error of a much larger clone one base away.

The V end lost 2 bases, the J end lost 4 bases, and 11 bases lay between the germline ends. CDR1 is LGHNA and CDR2 is YSLEER in the germline V gene. The CDR3 runs to 14 residues. A second PCR, run for about 6 to 11 cycles, used a sample-barcoded 5' primer plus a J-beta primer mix. Template switching added a 12-random-nucleotide identifier to every cDNA molecule. From each sample, at least 2.5 million paired-end reads containing CDR3 were obtained. TCRdb called the 5' RACE reads again in MiXCR, with one record for every CDR3 protein. The data show roughly 640,000 distinct CDR3 sequences, approximately 30% seen once. The authors extracted at least 5.5 micrograms of total RNA per sample.

The TCR originated in an elderly woman in good health. The chain couples TRBV4-3 to TRBJ1-2, with a weak D call TRBD1 (5 bases). The source material was blood. The CDR3 loop is CASSQRQLVYGYTF. CDR3 DNA: TGCGCCAGCAGCCAACGACAGTTGGTCTATGGCTACACCTTC.